This TCR beta chain was recorded in a study of radiotherapy plus CTLA-4 blockade in lung cancer. Repertoires were generated with immunoSEQ multiplex PCR, while TCRdb's copy carries only in-frame clones and drops some. The sample consists of roughly 44,000 clones, more than 70% of them appearing once. V lost 1 base to trimming and J lost 6 bases; unmatched junction nucleotides: 3. Germline loops: CDR1 MGHDK, CDR2 SYGVNS. The CDR3 consists of 14 residues. The receptor was derived from a human donor with non-small cell lung cancer who had stable disease on radiotherapy plus ipilimumab. This material consisted of peripheral blood, taken from a patient treated with radiotherapy plus ipilimumab. This sequence joins TRBV25-1 and TRBJ1-1, with 9 bases matching TRBD1. The CDR3, as DNA: TGTGCCAGCAGTGAATGGGACAGGGAACCTGAAGCTTTCTTT. Translation gives CASSEWDREPEAFF.